This passage covers 9 T cell receptor beta chains from one sample sequenced in a study of T-cell reconstitution after alpha-beta-depleted transplantation in children. Unique molecular identifiers were incorporated into the prepared TCRbeta library. MiXCR, applied by TCRdb to the PCR reads, yields one record per CDR3 protein. The data contain roughly 200,000 distinct CDR3 sequences, about 7% of them singletons. The sequencing used PBMCs, collected before TCRalphabeta/CD19-depleted stem cell transplant. These receptors were taken from a boy aged 2 to 10 with acute lymphoblastic leukemia, due to receive a stem cell transplant.

There are many counts of this clonotype. The genes are TRBV5-1 and TRBJ1-1; D is perhaps TRBD1 (5 bases). This CDR3 has 13 residues. V was shortened by 0 bases and J by 8 bases, with 11 bases between the two germline ends. CDR1 is SGHRS, CDR2 YFSETQ, per germline. The CDR3 is CASSLASEGEAFF. CDR3 DNA: TGCGCCAGCAGCTTGGCCAGTGAGGGGGAAGCTTTCTTT.

About this clonotype itself: An end of the junction does not agree with germline; a read error may underlie this. The rearrangement joins TRBV7-9 to TRBJ2-3; D is undetermined. The CDR3 has 14 amino acids. Germline V gives CDR1 SEHNR, CDR2 FQNEAQ (reference sequence). The CDR3 spells CASSLAVSTYTQYF. The CDR3 DNA follows: TGTGCCAGCAGCTTGGCAGTTAGCACATATACGCAGTATTTT.

This clonotype occurred many times. The genes are TRBV7-6 and TRBJ1-1; D remains unclear. From germline, CDR1 is SGHVS and CDR2 FNYEAQ. CDR3 length: 12 residues. Trimming removed 0 bases from V and 6 bases from J, with 5 bases in between. CDR3 sequence (DNA): TGTGCCAGCAGCTTAGCGGGATCTGAAGCTTTCTTT. Its protein product is CASSLAGSEAFF.

This clonotype showed up many times. This sequence joins TRBV7-8 and TRBJ1-3, with D maybe TRBD1 (5 bases). Germline assignment: CDR1 SGHVS and CDR2 FQNEAQ. The germline V and J ends were trimmed by 1 base and 0 bases, with 10 bases remaining between them. CDR3 size: 16 residues. The CDR3 DNA follows: TGTGCCAGCAGCTTAGAACGTAGGGGCTCTGGAAACACCATATATTTT. Protein sequence: CASSLERRGSGNTIYF. Drawing the rest from reference TRBV7-8 and TRBJ1-3, the complete variable domain is GAGVSQSPRYKVAKRGQDVALRCDPISGHVSLFWYQQALGQGPEFLTYFQNEAQLDKSGLPSDRFFAERPEGSVSTLKIQRTQQEDSAVYLCASSLERRGSGNTIYFGEGSWLTVV.

CDR3 DNA sequence: TGTGCCAGCAGCCCGTGGGCCCGAGGTGCAGGAAACACCATATATTTT. As protein: CASSPWARGAGNTIYF. The V call is TRBV28, the J call TRBJ1-3; D not certain. The V end was cut by 6 bases, the J end by 4 bases, with 19 bases between. Per the germline V gene, CDR1 is MDHEN and CDR2 is SYDVKM. The CDR3 sequence is 16 residues long. The complete variable domain, with remaining parts taken from reference TRBV28 and TRBJ1-3, reads DVKVTQSSRYLVKRTGEKVFLECVQDMDHENMFWYRQDPGLGLRLIYFSYDVKMKEKGDIPEGYSVSREKKERFSLILESASTNQTSMYLCASSPWARGAGNTIYFGEGSWLTVV.

Ten or more counts support this clonotype. The chain has TRBV11-3 and TRBJ2-3; D is uncertain. Germline V gene data show CDR1 as SGHNT and CDR2 as YENEEA. Trimming took 1 base from V and 14 from J, leaving 16 bases between them. The CDR3 is 13 residues long. The CDR3 coding sequence is TGTGCCAGCAGCTTAGTCCGAGACCCCCGTTTGTATTTT. This sequence encodes CASSLVRDPRLYF. Full variable domain (missing parts from reference TRBV11-3 and TRBJ2-3): EAGVVQSPRYKIIEKKQPVAFWCNPISGHNTLYWYLQNLGQGPELLIRYENEEAVDDSQLPKDRFSAERLKGVDSTLKIQPAELGDSAVYLCASSLVRDPRLYFGPGTRLTVL.

The rearrangement joins TRBV5-1 to TRBJ2-3; 10 bases fit TRBD2. V lost 1 base, J lost 6 bases, and 2 bases stayed unmatched. The CDR3 totals 14 residues. CDR1 is SGHRS and CDR2 is YFSETQ in the germline V gene. The CDR3 spells CASSLTSGVDTQYF. CDR3 nucleotides: TGCGCCAGCAGCTTGACTAGCGGGGTGGATACGCAGTATTTT. The whole variable domain, filled in from reference TRBV5-1 and TRBJ2-3, reads KAGVTQTPRYLIKTRGQQVTLSCSPISGHRSVSWYQQTPGQGLQFLFEYFSETQRNKGNFPGRFSGRQFSNSRSEMNVSTLELGDSALYLCASSLTSGVDTQYFGPGTRLTVL.

This clonotype was seen ten or more times. V usage is TRBV7-2 and J usage is TRBJ2-5, with 7 bases fitting TRBD2. The CDR3 is made up of 14 amino acids. The germline V gene has CDR1 SGHTA and CDR2 FQGNSA. Losses at the gene ends were 2 bases for V and 5 bases for J; bases not matched to a gene: 5. DNA for the CDR3: TGTGCCAGCAGCTTAAGCGGGATGAGGGAGACCCAGTACTTC. Its translation: CASSLSGMRETQYF.

In this sample, this clonotype turned up many times. The gene calls are TRBV5-5 and TRBJ1-2; D call uncertain. The CDR3 has 15 residues. V was shortened by 0 bases and J by 3 bases, with 12 bases between the two germline ends. Germline V gene lookup returns CDR1 SGHKS and CDR2 YYEKEE (reference sequence). CDR3 sequence reads: CASSLDAFFYYGYTF. The CDR3 nucleotides are TGTGCCAGCAGCTTGGATGCATTCTTTTACTATGGCTACACCTTC.